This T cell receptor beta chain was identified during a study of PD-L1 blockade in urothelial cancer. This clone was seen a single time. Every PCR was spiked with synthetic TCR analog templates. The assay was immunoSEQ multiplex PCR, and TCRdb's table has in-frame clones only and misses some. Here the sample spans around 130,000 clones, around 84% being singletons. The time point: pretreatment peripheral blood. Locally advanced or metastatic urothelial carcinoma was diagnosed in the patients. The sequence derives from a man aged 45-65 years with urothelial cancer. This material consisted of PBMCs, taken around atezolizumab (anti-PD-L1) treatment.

The CDR3 loop reads CASSLGFRGTGNEQYF. The CDR3 nucleotides read TGTGCCAGCAGCTTAGGGTTTAGGGGGACAGGGAACGAGCAGTACTTC. The chain joins TRBV13 to TRBJ2-7; 9 positions match TRBD1. CDR1 PRHDT and CDR2 FYEKMQ come from the germline V gene (reference sequence). The J segment lost 5 bases and the V segment lost 0 bases, leaving 8 bases of the junction unmatched. The CDR3 sequence is 16 residues long.